This entry lists 15 T cell receptor beta chains sequenced from one sample in a study of blood T cell repertoires in COVID-19. Measured with immunoSEQ multiplex PCR; TCRdb has only the in-frame clones, and not every one. The data hold about 250,000 clones, with about 89% observed a single time. The specimen was peripheral blood. Source of these receptors: a woman in her fifties or sixties who had recovered from COVID-19.

The rearrangement joins TRBV6-6 to TRBJ2-1, with TRBD1 matching 7 bases. The CDR3 loop spans 14 amino acids. CDR1 and CDR2 from the germline V gene are MNHNY and SVGAGI (reference sequence). V lost 8 bases and J lost 9; bases outside the gene matches: 13. The CDR3 nucleotides are TGTGCCAGCCAAAACCTAGACAGGGCGGGTGAGCAGTTCTTC. Its protein is CASQNLDRAGEQFF.

This chain joins TRBV27 and TRBJ2-7; a weak D match, TRBD1 (5 bases). V was cut by 3 bases and J by 5 bases, with 11 bases left in between. The germline V gene has CDR1 MNHEY and CDR2 SMNVEV (reference sequence). CDR3 size: 13 residues. As DNA, the CDR3 is TGTGCCAGCAGTTTGAGGTTAGGGGACGAGCAGTACTTC. Translating it yields CASSLRLGDEQYF.

This chain links TRBV6-2 or TRBV6-3 with TRBJ2-3, with D possibly matching TRBD2 (6 bases). CDR1 is MNHEY and CDR2 is SVGEGT in the germline V gene. The CDR3 is 16 residues long. Trimming pared 4 bases from V and 1 base from J, leaving 15 bases between. CDR3 residues: CASSSGPPGGTDTQYF. The CDR3 nucleotides read TGTGCCAGCAGTTCCGGACCCCCGGGGGGCACAGATACGCAGTATTTT.

This chain joins TRBV28 and TRBJ2-3; 14 bases are a match to TRBD2. The V gene end was trimmed by 5 bases and the J gene end by 0 bases; junction bases not matched to a gene: 7. There are 18 residues in the CDR3. CDR1 is MDHEN, CDR2 SYDVKM, per germline. The CDR3 DNA is TGTGCCAGCAGTCCATGGACTAGCGGGGGGACTAGCACAGATACGCAGTATTTT. It translates to CASSPWTSGGTSTDTQYF.

This clone appeared a few times. This rearrangement joins TRBV6-5 to TRBJ1-1; D remains ambiguous. Germline values: CDR1 MNHEY, CDR2 SVGAGI. Trimming cost V 1 base and J 0 bases, with 9 bases left between them. This CDR3 has 15 residues. Written as DNA, the CDR3 is TGTGCCAGCAGTTACTTCGGACTGATGAACACTGAAGCTTTCTTT. It specifies CASSYFGLMNTEAFF.

The genes are TRBV7-2 and TRBJ2-7, with a tentative D call TRBD2 (5 bases). Germline V gene lookup returns CDR1 SGHTA and CDR2 FQGNSA. The CDR3 contains 13 residues. Trimming cost V 8 bases and J 8 bases, with 19 bases left between them. CDR3 region: CASSPGPSQQQYF. Written as DNA, the CDR3 is TGTGCCAGCTCCCCTGGGCCTAGCCAGCAGCAGTACTTC.

This sequence joins TRBV28 and TRBJ1-2, with D tentatively TRBD1 (6 bases). Germline assignment: CDR1 MDHEN and CDR2 SYDVKM. The CDR3 is 15 residues long. V lost 3 bases and J lost 8, with 19 bases in between. The CDR3 coding sequence is TGTGCCAGCAGTTTGTGGGCCTCTCGACAGGCGGGCTACACCTTC. It specifies CASSLWASRQAGYTF.

The chain recombines TRBV5-1 with TRBJ2-5, with a possible D match to TRBD2 (5 bases). CDR1 is SGHRS and CDR2 is YFSETQ in the germline V gene. The CDR3 is 14 residues long. Trimming removed 0 bases at V and 5 bases at J, with 11 bases between. The CDR3 DNA reads as TGCGCCAGCAGCTTGGGGGAGTCCTGGGAGACCCAGTACTTC. This translates into CASSLGESWETQYF. The variable domain in full, completed from reference TRBV5-1 and TRBJ2-5, reads KAGVTQTPRYLIKTRGQQVTLSCSPISGHRSVSWYQQTPGQGLQFLFEYFSETQRNKGNFPGRFSGRQFSNSRSEMNVSTLELGDSALYLCASSLGESWETQYFGPGTRLLVL.

V and J are TRBV20-1 and TRBJ2-5, with 8 bases that match TRBD2. There are 15 residues in the CDR3. CDR1 DFQATT and CDR2 SNEGSKA come from the germline V gene (reference sequence). Trimming cost V 3 bases and J 7 bases; bases outside gene matches: 13. The chain's CDR3 is CSASSSGGSAGTQYF. Written as DNA, the CDR3 is TGCAGTGCTAGTTCGAGCGGGGGCTCAGCAGGGACCCAGTACTTC.

This chain connects TRBV19 to TRBJ1-3; D unclear. The germline gives CDR1 LNHDA, CDR2 SQIVND (reference sequence). The CDR3 is made up of 15 amino acids. The germline V and J ends were trimmed by 4 bases and 8 bases, with 18 bases remaining between them. DNA for the CDR3: TGTGCCAGTAGTACCACAGACACGCGGCGGGACACCATATATTTT. This sequence encodes CASSTTDTRRDTIYF.

J is TRBJ2-1 and V is TRBV19; TRBD2 matches 9 bases. This CDR3 has 15 residues. V was pared by 6 bases and J by 10 bases, with 13 bases of the junction left unmatched. Per the germline V gene, CDR1 is LNHDA and CDR2 is SQIVND (reference sequence). CDR3 nucleotides: TGTGCCAGTAGCACCAGCGGGGGGTCCGGGGTAGAGCAGTTCTTC. This encodes CASSTSGGSGVEQFF.

The chain joins TRBV3-1 (or the pseudogene TRBV3-2) to TRBJ1-6; 7 bases are shared with TRBD1. Germline values: CDR1 LGHDT, CDR2 YNNKEL (reference sequence). V lost 4 bases to trimming and J lost 7 bases; unmatched junction nucleotides: 7. The CDR3 totals 15 residues. The CDR3 sequence: CASSRDRVGNSPLHF. The CDR3 DNA reads TGTGCCAGCAGCCGAGACAGGGTGGGCAATTCACCCCTCCACTTT.

CDR3 in DNA: TGTGCCAGCGCCCCCGGGGGACAGCCCTACAATGAGCAGTTCTTC. It yields the protein CASAPGGQPYNEQFF. This chain links TRBV7-2 with TRBJ2-1; possible D gene TRBD1, 7 bases. The CDR3 consists of 15 residues. Deletions cut 8 bases from V and 2 bases from J, with 16 bases between. Germline-derived CDR1 and CDR2 are SGHTA and FQGNSA.

The chain is built from TRBV5-6 and TRBJ2-5; no firm D call. Germline-derived CDR1 and CDR2 are SGHDT and YYEEEE. V gave up 3 bases and J gave up 0 bases, with 12 bases separating them. The CDR3 length is 15 residues. CDR3 nucleotide sequence: TGTGCCAGCAGCTCGTACGAACCGGACCAAGAGACCCAGTACTTC. It translates to CASSSYEPDQETQYF. Full variable domain (outside the CDR3, taken from reference TRBV5-6 and TRBJ2-5): DAGVTQSPTHLIKTRGQQVTLRCSPKSGHDTVSWYQQALGQGPQFIFQYYEEEERQRGNFPDRFSGHQFPNYSSELNVNALLLGDSALYLCASSSYEPDQETQYFGPGTRLLVL.

The rearrangement uses TRBV11-2 and TRBJ1-2; D is uncertain. This CDR3 is 18 amino acids long. Germline CDR1 SGHAT, CDR2 FQNNGV. V was pared by 5 bases and J by 6 bases, with 28 bases between. The DNA of the CDR3 is TGTGCCAGCAGCCCCGTCGCCCTCCGGGTCCGGAGAGGCCATGGCTACACCTTC. Its translation is CASSPVALRVRRGHGYTF. Using reference TRBV11-2 and TRBJ1-2 for the parts outside the CDR3, the full variable domain is EAGVAQSPRYKIIEKRQSVAFWCNPISGHATLYWYQQILGQGPKLLIQFQNNGVVDDSQLPKDRFSAERLKGVDSTLKIQPAKLEDSAVYLCASSPVALRVRRGHGYTFGSGTRLTVV.